This T cell receptor beta chain came from a study of type 1 and type 2 diabetes patients. As for the study in general: Samples came from type 1 diabetic, type 2 diabetic or nondiabetic people, recruited in China. T cells were magnetically sorted from PBMCs as CD4+ or CD8+ subsets.

Genomic DNA was the PCR template. The TCR beta CDR3 region was amplified using 30 forward and 13 reverse primers. One entry per CDR3 protein results from TCRdb running MiXCR on the multiplex PCR reads. The table has around 300,000 distinct CDR3 sequences, approximately 50% seen once. For this clonotype: No antigen is known for it. At one of its ends the junction is not consistent with the germline gene, which may arise from a read error.

Study outcomes and limitations: Age and gender were not matched between study groups, possibly biasing interpretation. Some expanded clones seen only in T1D might occur in additional T2D or control samples.

The TCR comes from a man between 18 and 29 years old with type 2 diabetes. Sequenced: peripheral blood mononuclear cells (PBMCs).

The CDR3 loop is CASSQRDPQETQYF. CDR3 coding DNA: TGCGCCAGCAGCCAGCGGGACCCACAAGAGACCCAGTACTTC. The rearrangement uses TRBV7-2 and TRBJ2-5; the match to TRBD2 covers 7 bases. The CDR3 spans 14 residues. Germline-derived CDR1 and CDR2 are SGHTA and FQGNSA.